The entry that follows covers one T cell receptor (beta chain) sequence. Antigen unknown. Germline V gene sequence: CDR1 MDHEN, CDR2 SYDVKM. This CDR3 is 15 amino acids long. J was trimmed by 4 bases and V by 2 bases; bases with no gene match: 5. This specimen comes from a study of cytomegalovirus exposure and HLA in healthy donors. Notes on the study in general: Data from an earlier analysis indicated that most TCR beta V segments were productive either about 87% or about 30% of the time.

Vbeta (60) and Jbeta (13) primers were used in the PCR. Sequencing used immunoSEQ multiplex PCR; TCRdb keeps in-frame clones, though not all of them. The sample includes 180,000 or so clones, over 80% of them seen just once. The sequencing sample was made of PBMCs. This sequence joins TRBV28 and TRBJ2-7; 10 nucleotides match TRBD1. The receptor comes from a woman aged 50 to 60 in good health and CMV-seropositive. Here the CDR3 DNA reads TGTGCCAGCAGTTTACGAAGGACAGGGGGGTACGAGCAGTACTTC. This sequence encodes CASSLRRTGGYEQYF. Drawing the rest from reference TRBV28 and TRBJ2-7, the complete variable domain is DVKVTQSSRYLVKRTGEKVFLECVQDMDHENMFWYRQDPGLGLRLIYFSYDVKMKEKGDIPEGYSVSREKKERFSLILESASTNQTSMYLCASSLRRTGGYEQYFGPGTRLTVT.